This T cell receptor beta chain appears in the sequencing data of a study of cytomegalovirus exposure and HLA in healthy donors. The overall study: From donors who were HLA-typed, an early data release held 80 million to 85 million unique TCRs.

The CDR3 length is 18 residues. Germline CDR1 and CDR2: SGHTS and YDEGEE. V was cut by 0 bases and J by 3 bases, with 19 bases left in between. Amplification used 60 Vbeta primers and 13 Jbeta primers. This table comes from immunoSEQ multiplex PCR, and its TCRdb copy is limited to in-frame clones, with some not included. The sample carries under 200,000 clones, over 75% recorded once. This chain joins TRBV5-8 and TRBJ1-3; D gene ambiguous. The receptor comes from a man in his 60s in good health and CMV-seronegative. Sequenced material: PBMCs. The CDR3 DNA sequence: TGTGCCAGCAGCTTGGCCGCCGCCACGGGTGTGATTGGAAACACCATATATTTT. Translated: CASSLAAATGVIGNTIYF. The complete variable domain, with remaining parts taken from reference TRBV5-8 and TRBJ1-3, reads EAGVTQSPTHLIKTRGQQATLRCSPISGHTSVYWYQQALGLGLQFLLWYDEGEERNRGNFPPRFSGRQFPNYSSELNVNALELEDSALYLCASSLAAATGVIGNTIYFGEGSWLTVV.